These T cell receptor beta chains were read from a single sample in a study of T cells in Graves' hyperthyroidism and ophthalmopathy. One entry per CDR3 protein, called by TCRdb with MiXCR from the multiplex PCR reads. The sample holds around 190,000 distinct CDR3 sequences; 17% are singletons and the top ten take 53%. Sequencing input: blood. These receptors were collected from a woman in her forties or fifties with Graves' hyperthyroidism. Each CDR3 is given with its conserved first and last residue. D genes are given only for firm matches. The size field is filled for only some rows; it gives once, few, many or a size class.

v_gene	d_gene	j_gene	abundance	CDR3aa	CDR3nt
TRBV30	TRBD2	TRBJ2-2	.	CAWSVREFSGGELFF	TGTGCCTGGAGTGTGCGGGAGTTTAGTGGTGGGGAGCTGTTTTTT
TRBV25-1	.	TRBJ2-2	.	CASSEHRGPNTGELFF	TGTGCCAGCAGTGAGCACCGGGGGCCCAACACCGGGGAGCTGTTTTTT
TRBV6-4	TRBD2	TRBJ2-1	.	CASLTSGSEQFF	TGTGCCAGCCTTACTAGCGGCAGTGAGCAGTTCTTC
TRBV28	.	TRBJ2-3	many	CASSHDRPSTDTQYF	TGTGCCAGCAGCCACGACAGACCTAGCACAGATACGCAGTATTTT
TRBV10-3	.	TRBJ2-7	many	CAISERQGADYEQYF	TGTGCCATCAGTGAGCGGCAGGGCGCGGACTACGAGCAGTACTTC
TRBV30	.	TRBJ2-3	many	CAWSERLLTDTQYF	TGTGCCTGGAGTGAGCGCTTACTCACAGATACGCAGTATTTT
TRBV5-1	TRBD2	TRBJ2-1	many	CASSLRTSGEEQFF	TGCGCCAGCAGCTTAAGGACTAGCGGGGAAGAGCAGTTCTTC
TRBV9	.	TRBJ1-1	.	CASSVDSLMNTEAFF	TGTGCCAGCAGCGTAGATTCCCTTATGAACACTGAAGCTTTCTTT
TRBV20-1	TRBD1	TRBJ1-2	few	CSAPPDGQAGYAF	TGCAGTGCCCCCCCTGATGGACAGGCTGGCTACGCCTTC
TRBV7-2	.	TRBJ2-1	many	CASSPRGGRTYNEQFF	TGTGCCAGCAGCCCCCGAGGGGGAAGAACCTACAATGAGCAGTTCTTC